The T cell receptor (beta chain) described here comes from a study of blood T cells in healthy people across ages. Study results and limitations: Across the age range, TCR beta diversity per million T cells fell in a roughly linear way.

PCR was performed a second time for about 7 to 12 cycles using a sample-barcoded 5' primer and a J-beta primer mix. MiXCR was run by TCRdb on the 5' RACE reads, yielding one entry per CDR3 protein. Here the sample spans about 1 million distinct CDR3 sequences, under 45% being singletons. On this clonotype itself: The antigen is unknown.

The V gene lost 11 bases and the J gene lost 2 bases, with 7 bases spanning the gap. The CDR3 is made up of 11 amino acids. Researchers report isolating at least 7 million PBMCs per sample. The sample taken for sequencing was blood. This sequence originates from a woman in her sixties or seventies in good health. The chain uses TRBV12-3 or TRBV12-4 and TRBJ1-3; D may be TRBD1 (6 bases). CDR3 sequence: CAGGPGNTIYF. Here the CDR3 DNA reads TGTGCCGGGGGGCCTGGAAACACCATATATTTT.